The 14 T cell receptor beta chains below were found in one sample sequenced in a study of T cell clonality in common variable immunodeficiency. Here immunoSEQ multiplex PCR was the method, and the copy in TCRdb shows in-frame clones only, minus some. The repertoire consists of some 64,000 clones, none detected only once. Material for sequencing was peripheral blood mononuclear cells. These receptors were collected from a person aged 18 to 75 in good health.

About this clone itself: The sequence runs out 3 residues before the end of the CDR3; the remainder is reconstructed from the germline J gene. The chain has TRBV27 and TRBJ2-7; 11 bases map to TRBD2. V was pared by 5 bases and J by 2 bases, with 2 bases of the junction left unmatched. The germline V gene encodes CDR1 MNHEY and CDR2 SMNVEV (reference sequence). CDR3 length equals 14 residues. The CDR3 DNA, read in part, is TGTGCCAGCAGTGCGGGACTAGCGGCCTACGAG. Its protein product is CASSAGLAAYE. The whole CDR3 reads CASSAGLAAYEQYF.

Turning to this clone: Coverage ceases 3 residues before the CDR3 finishes, and the germline J gene fills in the end. The rearrangement uses TRBV11-2 and TRBJ2-7, with 8 positions matching TRBD2. The germline CDR1 and CDR2 sequences are SGHAT and FQNNGV. With V trimmed by 5 bases and J by 0 bases, 6 bases remained unmatched. The CDR3 extends over 15 amino acids. The chain's CDR3 is CASSPRTSYSYEQYF. The CDR3 DNA, read in part, is TGTGCCAGCAGCCCGCGGACTAGCTACTCCTACGAG.

At least ten counts were recorded for this clone. CDR3 sequence: CASSPGQSEQYF. The sequenced CDR3 bases are TGTGCCAGCTCACCCGGACAAAGCGAG. The chain uses TRBV18 and TRBJ2-7; the D gene is possibly TRBD1 (5 bases). From the germline J gene comes the end of the CDR3, since the read stops 3 residues before it. Germline V gene lookup returns CDR1 KGHSH and CDR2 LQKENI. The CDR3 extends over 12 amino acids. V was trimmed by 3 bases and J by 6 bases, leaving 9 bases between them.

This clone showed up many times. The sequence runs out 3 residues before the end of the CDR3; the remainder is reconstructed from the germline J gene. The V gene is TRBV7-3, the J gene TRBJ2-4; possibly TRBD1 for D (5 bases). Germline assignment: CDR1 SGHTA and CDR2 FQGTGA. V dropped 1 base and J dropped 9 bases, with 16 bases sitting between them. CDR3 size: 15 residues. The sequenced part of the CDR3 DNA is TGTGCCAGCAGCTTAATTGGCGGTCAGGGTGGCATT. The encoded protein is CASSLIGGQGGI. The CDR3 as a whole reads CASSLIGGQGGIQYF. The full variable domain, in which reference TRBV7-3 and TRBJ2-4 provide the parts outside the CDR3, is GAGVSQTPSNKVTEKGKYVELRCDPISGHTALYWYRQSLGQGPEFLIYFQGTGAADDSGLPNDRFFAVRPEGSVSTLKIQRTERGDSAVYLCASSLIGGQGGIQYFGAGTRLSVL.

The table lists this clone with many counts. Read coverage stops 3 residues before the CDR3 terminus; the germline J gene supplies the remainder. V is TRBV12-3 or TRBV12-4 and J is TRBJ2-5; D perhaps matches TRBD1 (6 bases). V dropped 10 bases and J dropped 4 bases, with 16 bases sitting between them. CDR3 length equals 13 residues. The sequenced part of the CDR3 DNA is TGTGCCATAGCCAGGGGAATGGGAGAGACC. This sequence encodes CAIARGMGET. The full CDR3 protein reads CAIARGMGETQYF.

This clone has more than one count but fewer than ten. Read coverage stops 3 residues before the CDR3 terminus; the germline J gene supplies the remainder. The chain carries TRBV19 and TRBJ2-3; TRBD1 aligns across 9 bases. Losses at the gene ends were 1 base for V and 7 bases for J; bases not matched to a gene: 12. The V gene's germline CDR1 is LNHDA and CDR2 SQIVND (reference sequence). This CDR3 has 17 amino acids. The CDR3 sequence: CASSIALGQGLRNTQYF. The sequenced part of the CDR3 DNA is TGTGCCAGTAGTATAGCCCTCGGACAGGGGCTGAGAAATACG.

In this sample, this clone turned up many times. CDR3 DNA, as far as it was read: TGTGCCAGCAGCTTGGTTGGAGGAGCGAACTACGAG. It is translated as CASSLVGGANYE. The entire CDR3 sequence reads CASSLVGGANYEQYF. The chain combines TRBV5-6 with TRBJ2-7; D might be TRBD2 (5 bases). The read ends 3 residues early relative to the CDR3; the germline J gene fills the gap. The CDR3 has 15 amino acids. V lost 0 bases, J lost 3 bases, and 13 bases lay in between. Germline loops: CDR1 SGHDT, CDR2 YYEEEE.

Many counts were recorded for this clone. The read halts 3 residues ahead of the CDR3 end, with the missing end drawn from the germline J gene. The chain combines TRBV5-5 with TRBJ1-5; 7 nucleotides agree with TRBD1. CDR3 length: 14 amino acids. J lost 5 bases, V lost 4 bases, and 6 bases had no gene match. Germline V CDR1 and CDR2: SGHKS, YYEKEE (reference sequence). CDR3 DNA, as far as it was read: TGTGCCAGCAGCCTCGGGACAGATGATCAGCCC. It specifies CASSLGTDDQP. The whole CDR3 region reads CASSLGTDDQPQHF.

This clone was seen many times. The read comes to an end 3 residues before the CDR3 does, leaving the germline J gene to fill in the end. The V gene is TRBV20-1, the J gene TRBJ2-1; D is undetermined. CDR3 length: 15 residues. Germline V gives CDR1 DFQATT, CDR2 SNEGSKA (reference sequence). Trimming took off 5 bases at V and 7 bases at J, with 21 bases between the two ends. The CDR3 loop is CSAPTTQSRPNEQFF. The CDR3 DNA, read in part, is TGCAGTGCTCCAACGACACAGAGTAGGCCAAATGAG.

This clone was recorded at least ten times. Read sequence stops 3 residues before the CDR3 end, and the germline J gene provides the missing end. In the same sample, other DNA sequences code for this CDR3. This sequence joins TRBV4-2 and TRBJ2-7; D ambiguous. The CDR3 is made up of 16 amino acids. V shed 0 bases and J shed 3 bases, with 15 bases lying between them. Per the germline V gene, CDR1 is LGHNA and CDR2 is YNFKEQ. Partial CDR3 DNA: TGTGCCAGCAGCCAAGATTCAGCGCAGAGCCACTACGAG. It is translated as CASSQDSAQSHYE. The CDR3 in full is CASSQDSAQSHYEQYF.

This clone was seen at least ten times. With the read ending 3 residues before the CDR3 end, the germline J gene is used to fill in that end. V gene TRBV20-1 combines with J gene TRBJ2-2; tentatively, D is TRBD2 (6 bases). V was trimmed by 2 bases and J by 1 base, leaving 14 bases between them. The CDR3 length is 16 residues. Germline V gene data show CDR1 as DFQATT and CDR2 as SNEGSKA (reference sequence). CDR3 amino acids: CSARSRDSLNTGELFF. The part of the CDR3 DNA that was read is TGCAGTGCTAGATCTCGGGACTCACTGAACACCGGGGAG.

This clone showed up many times. The CDR3 extends 3 residues past the end of the read, so its final part is completed from the germline J gene. V gene TRBV29-1 combines with J gene TRBJ2-2; D possibly corresponds to TRBD1 (5 bases). From germline, CDR1 is SQVTM and CDR2 ANQGSEA. The CDR3 has 12 amino acids. V gave up 4 bases and J gave up 6 bases, with 9 bases separating them. The CDR3 bases that were read are TGCAGCGTTGGCCCAGGGTCCGGGGAG. Translating it yields CSVGPGSGE. The CDR3, in full, reads CSVGPGSGELFF.

This clone was counted ten times or more. The read terminates 3 residues ahead of where the CDR3 ends, so the germline J gene completes it. The rearrangement links TRBV7-2 to TRBJ2-5; D tentatively reads TRBD1 or TRBD2 (6 bases each). CDR3 size: 14 residues. Germline-derived CDR1 and CDR2 are SGHTA and FQGNSA. V was cut by 1 base and J by 5 bases, with 11 bases left in between. The CDR3 spells CASSLGRGLETQYF. The DNA read from the CDR3 is TGTGCCAGCAGCTTAGGGAGGGGGTTGGAGACC.

The sample holds many counts of this clone. The read gets to within 3 residues of the CDR3 end, and the germline J gene fills in the rest. This chain uses TRBV5-4 with TRBJ2-1; TRBD1 matches at 8 bases. This CDR3 spans 14 amino acids. Trimming cost V 4 bases and J 8 bases; bases outside gene matches: 8. Looked up from germline, CDR1 is SGHNT and CDR2 is YYREEE (reference sequence). The CDR3 loop is CASSGQGRWDEQFF. CDR3 DNA (partial): TGTGCCAGCAGCGGACAGGGAAGGTGGGATGAG. Drawing the rest from reference TRBV5-4 and TRBJ2-1, the complete variable domain is ETGVTQSPTHLIKTRGQQVTLRCSSQSGHNTVSWYQQALGQGPQFIFQYYREEENGRGNFPPRFSGLQFPNYSSELNVNALELDDSALYLCASSGQGRWDEQFFGPGTRLTVL.